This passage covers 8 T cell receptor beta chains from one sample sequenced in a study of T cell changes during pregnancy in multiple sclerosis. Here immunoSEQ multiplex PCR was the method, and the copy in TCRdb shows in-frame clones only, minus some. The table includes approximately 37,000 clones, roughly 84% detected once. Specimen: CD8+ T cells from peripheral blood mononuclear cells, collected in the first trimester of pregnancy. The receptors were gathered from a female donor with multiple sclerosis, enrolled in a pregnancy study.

CDR3 bases: TGCGCCAGCAGTCAATCTCGGCTAGCGGGGCTGTCCAGGGACGAGCAGTACTTC. This sequence encodes CASSQSRLAGLSRDEQYF. The chain is built from TRBV23-1 and TRBJ2-7; 9 bases are shared with TRBD2. TRBV23-1 is assigned to the ORF class and has an uncertain function. The CDR3 length is 18 residues. J gave up 5 bases and V 0 bases, and 14 bases lay outside the gene matches.

The CDR3 sequence: CASSSLLAGGHEQFF. CDR3 DNA: TGTGCCAGCAGCTCCCTACTAGCGGGGGGGCATGAGCAGTTCTTC. The chain combines TRBV13 with TRBJ2-1, with TRBD2 matching 13 bases. The CDR3 sequence is 15 residues long. The V segment lost 4 bases and the J segment 8 bases; nucleotides outside the gene matches: 5. Looked up from germline, CDR1 is PRHDT and CDR2 is FYEKMQ (reference sequence).

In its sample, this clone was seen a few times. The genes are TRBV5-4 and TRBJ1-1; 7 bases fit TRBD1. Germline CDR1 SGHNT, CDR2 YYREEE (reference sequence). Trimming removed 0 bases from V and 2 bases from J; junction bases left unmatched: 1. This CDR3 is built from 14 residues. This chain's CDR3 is CASSLGGGNTEAFF. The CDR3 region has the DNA TGTGCCAGCAGCTTGGGAGGGGGCAACACTGAAGCTTTCTTT. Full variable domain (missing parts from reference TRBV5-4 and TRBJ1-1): ETGVTQSPTHLIKTRGQQVTLRCSSQSGHNTVSWYQQALGQGPQFIFQYYREEENGRGNFPPRFSGLQFPNYSSELNVNALELDDSALYLCASSLGGGNTEAFFGQGTRLTVV.

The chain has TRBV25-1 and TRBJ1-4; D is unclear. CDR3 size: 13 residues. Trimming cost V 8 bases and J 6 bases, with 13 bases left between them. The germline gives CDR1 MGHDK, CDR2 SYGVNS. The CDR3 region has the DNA TGTGCCAGCGGAGCAGCTTACTATGAAAAACTGTTTTTT. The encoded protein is CASGAAYYEKLFF. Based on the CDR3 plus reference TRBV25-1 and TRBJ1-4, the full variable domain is EADIYQTPRYLVIGTGKKITLECSQTMGHDKMYWYQQDPGMELHLIHYSYGVNSTEKGDLSSESTVSRIRTEHFPLTLESARPSHTSQYLCASGAAYYEKLFFGSGTQLSVL.

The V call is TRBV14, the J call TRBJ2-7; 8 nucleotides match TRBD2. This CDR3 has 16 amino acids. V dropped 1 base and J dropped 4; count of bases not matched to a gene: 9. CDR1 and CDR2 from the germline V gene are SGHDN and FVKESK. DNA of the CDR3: TGTGCCAGCAGCCAAGGGCCGGGACTAGGGGGTTACGAGCAGTACTTC. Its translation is CASSQGPGLGGYEQYF.

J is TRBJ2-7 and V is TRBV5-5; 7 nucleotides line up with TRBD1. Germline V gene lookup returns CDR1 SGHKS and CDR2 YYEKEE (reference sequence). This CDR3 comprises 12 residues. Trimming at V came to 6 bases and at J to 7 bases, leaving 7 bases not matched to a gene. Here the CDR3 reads CASTWTGEEQYF. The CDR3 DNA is TGTGCCAGCACCTGGACAGGTGAAGAGCAGTACTTC.

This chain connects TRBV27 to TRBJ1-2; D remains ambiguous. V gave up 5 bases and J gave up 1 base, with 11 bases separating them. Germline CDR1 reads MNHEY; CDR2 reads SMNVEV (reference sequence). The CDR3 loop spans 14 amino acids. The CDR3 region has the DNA TGTGCCAGCAGTCCCTGGGGAGGTAACTATGGCTACACCTTC. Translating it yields CASSPWGGNYGYTF.

CDR3 residues: CASSMARETQYF. The CDR3 coding sequence is TGTGCCAGTAGTATGGCTAGAGAGACCCAGTACTTC. This sequence joins TRBV19 and TRBJ2-5; D not certain. V was pared by 3 bases and J by 4 bases, with 6 bases between. Germline lookup yields CDR1 LNHDA and CDR2 SQIVND (reference sequence). The CDR3 loop spans 12 amino acids.